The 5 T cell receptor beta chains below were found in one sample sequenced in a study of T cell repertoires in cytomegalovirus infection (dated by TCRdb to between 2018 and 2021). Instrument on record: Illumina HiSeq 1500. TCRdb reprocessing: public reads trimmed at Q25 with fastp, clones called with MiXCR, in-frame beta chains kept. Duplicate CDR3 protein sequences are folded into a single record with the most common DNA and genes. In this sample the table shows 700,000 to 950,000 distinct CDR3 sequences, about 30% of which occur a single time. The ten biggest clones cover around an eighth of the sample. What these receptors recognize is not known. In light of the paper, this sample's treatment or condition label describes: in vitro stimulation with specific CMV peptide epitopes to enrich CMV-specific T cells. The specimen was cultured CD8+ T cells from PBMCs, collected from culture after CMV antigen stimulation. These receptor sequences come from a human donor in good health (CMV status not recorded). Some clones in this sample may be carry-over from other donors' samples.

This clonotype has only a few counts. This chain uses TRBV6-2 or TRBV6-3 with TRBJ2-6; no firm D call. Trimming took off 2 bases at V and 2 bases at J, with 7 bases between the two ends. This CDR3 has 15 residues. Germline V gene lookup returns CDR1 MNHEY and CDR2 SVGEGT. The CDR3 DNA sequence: TGTGCCAGCAGTTACCCTCCACCTGGGGCCAACGTCCTGACTTTC. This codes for CASSYPPPGANVLTF.

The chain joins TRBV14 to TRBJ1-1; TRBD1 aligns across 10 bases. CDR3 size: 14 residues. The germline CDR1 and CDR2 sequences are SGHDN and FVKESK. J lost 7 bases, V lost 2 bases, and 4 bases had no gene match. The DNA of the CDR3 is TGTGCCAGCAGCCAATACCGGGACAGGGGTGAAGCTTTCTTT. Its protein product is CASSQYRDRGEAFF.

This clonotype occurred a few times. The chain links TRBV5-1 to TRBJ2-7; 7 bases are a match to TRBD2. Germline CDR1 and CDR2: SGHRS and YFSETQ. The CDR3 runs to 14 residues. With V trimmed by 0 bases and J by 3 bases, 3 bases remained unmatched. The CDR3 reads CASSLAGGYYEQYV. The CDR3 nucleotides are TGCGCCAGCAGCTTGGCCGGGGGGTACTACGAGCAGTACGTC.

As DNA, the CDR3 is TGCAGTGCTCCCTACTCCTACAATGAGCAGTTCTTC. Residues: CSAPYSYNEQFF. V is TRBV20-1 and J is TRBJ2-1; D gene unclear. In germline, CDR1 is DFQATT, CDR2 SNEGSKA (reference sequence). The V gene lost 5 bases and the J gene lost 0 bases, with 5 bases spanning the gap. The length of the CDR3 is 12 residues.

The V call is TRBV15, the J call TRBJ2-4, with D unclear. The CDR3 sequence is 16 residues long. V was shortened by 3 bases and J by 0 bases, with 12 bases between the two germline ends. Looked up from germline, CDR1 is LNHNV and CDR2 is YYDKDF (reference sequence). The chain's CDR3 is CATSSPDILAKNIQYF. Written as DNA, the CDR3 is TGTGCCACCAGCAGTCCAGACATCCTAGCCAAAAACATTCAGTACTTC.